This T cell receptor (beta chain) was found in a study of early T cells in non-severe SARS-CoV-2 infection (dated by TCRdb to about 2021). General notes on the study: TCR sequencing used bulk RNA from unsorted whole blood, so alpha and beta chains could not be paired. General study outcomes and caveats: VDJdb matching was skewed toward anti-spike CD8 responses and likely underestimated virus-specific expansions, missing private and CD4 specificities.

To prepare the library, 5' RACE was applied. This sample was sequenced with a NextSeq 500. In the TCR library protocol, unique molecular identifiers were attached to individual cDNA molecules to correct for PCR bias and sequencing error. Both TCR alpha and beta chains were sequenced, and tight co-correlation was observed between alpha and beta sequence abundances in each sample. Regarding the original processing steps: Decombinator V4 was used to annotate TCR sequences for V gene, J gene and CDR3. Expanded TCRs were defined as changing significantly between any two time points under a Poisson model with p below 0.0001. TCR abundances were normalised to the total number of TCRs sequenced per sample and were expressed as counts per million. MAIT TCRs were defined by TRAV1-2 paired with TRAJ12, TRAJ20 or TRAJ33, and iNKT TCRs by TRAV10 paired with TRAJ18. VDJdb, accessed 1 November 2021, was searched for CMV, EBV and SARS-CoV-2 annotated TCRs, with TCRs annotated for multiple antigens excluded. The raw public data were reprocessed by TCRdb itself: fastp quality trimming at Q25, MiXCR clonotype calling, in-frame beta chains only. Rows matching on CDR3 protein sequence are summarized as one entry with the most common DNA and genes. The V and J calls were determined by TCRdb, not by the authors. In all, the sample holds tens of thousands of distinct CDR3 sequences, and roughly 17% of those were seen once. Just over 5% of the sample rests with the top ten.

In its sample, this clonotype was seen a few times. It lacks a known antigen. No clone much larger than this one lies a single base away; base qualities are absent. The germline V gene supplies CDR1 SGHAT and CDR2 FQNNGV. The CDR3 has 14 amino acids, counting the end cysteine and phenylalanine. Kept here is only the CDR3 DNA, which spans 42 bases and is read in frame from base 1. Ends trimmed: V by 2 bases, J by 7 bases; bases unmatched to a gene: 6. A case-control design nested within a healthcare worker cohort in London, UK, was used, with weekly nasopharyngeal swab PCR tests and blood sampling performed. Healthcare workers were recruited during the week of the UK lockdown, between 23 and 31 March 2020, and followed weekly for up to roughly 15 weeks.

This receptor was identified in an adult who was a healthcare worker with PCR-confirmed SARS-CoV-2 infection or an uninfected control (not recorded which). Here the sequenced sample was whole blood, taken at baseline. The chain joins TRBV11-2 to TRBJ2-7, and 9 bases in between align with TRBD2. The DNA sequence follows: TGTGCCAGCAGCTTAAAAGCGGGAGGCTCAGAGCAGTACTTC. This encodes CASSLKAGGSEQYF.